A single TCR beta chain is shown here with its context. The sample is drawn from a study of blood T cell repertoires in COVID-19. Across the whole study: The origin of the acute and convalescent COVID-19 samples was the United States, Italy and Spain. T cells, B-cell-depleted T cells, or PBMCs provided the cDNA or gDNA that served as material.

In the original workflow: Nucleated cell number was recorded as an estimate derived from reference gene primer amplification. Sequencing was performed with immunoSEQ multiplex PCR; in TCRdb, only in-frame clones are kept and a portion is missing. The V and J calls and clone size come from that table; D and trimming were worked out from the DNA. The sample contains about 380,000 clones, around 84% of which appear only once. Per germline, CDR1 DFQATT and CDR2 SNEGSKA (reference sequence). The V gene lost 4 bases and the J gene lost 7 bases, with 10 bases spanning the gap. This CDR3 is built from 11 residues.

This clonotype was obtained from a human donor with acute or convalescent COVID-19. The donor label of this sample is uncertain. J is TRBJ1-2 and V is TRBV20-1; unclear D gene. Sequences were obtained from peripheral blood. The CDR3 spells CSATLLGGYTF. CDR3 sequence (DNA): TGCAGTGCTACCCTGCTAGGTGGCTACACCTTC.